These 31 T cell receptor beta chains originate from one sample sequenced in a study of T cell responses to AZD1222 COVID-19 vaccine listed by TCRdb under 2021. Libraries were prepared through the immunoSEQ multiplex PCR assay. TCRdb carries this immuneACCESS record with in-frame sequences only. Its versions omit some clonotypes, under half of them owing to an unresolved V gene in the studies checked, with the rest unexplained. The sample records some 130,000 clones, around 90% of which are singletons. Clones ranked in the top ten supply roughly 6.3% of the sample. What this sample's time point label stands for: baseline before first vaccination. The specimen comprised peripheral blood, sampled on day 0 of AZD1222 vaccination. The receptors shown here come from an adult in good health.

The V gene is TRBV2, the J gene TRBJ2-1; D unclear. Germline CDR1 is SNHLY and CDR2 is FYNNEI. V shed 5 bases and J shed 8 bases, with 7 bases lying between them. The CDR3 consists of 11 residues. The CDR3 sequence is CASSPLHEQFF. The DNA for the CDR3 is TGTGCCAGCAGTCCTTTGCATGAGCAGTTCTTC.

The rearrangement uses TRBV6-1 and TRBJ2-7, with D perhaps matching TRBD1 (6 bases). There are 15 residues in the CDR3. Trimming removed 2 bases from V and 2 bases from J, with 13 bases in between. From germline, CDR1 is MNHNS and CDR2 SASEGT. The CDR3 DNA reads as TGTGCCAGCAGTGAAAAGCTTGACAGGACCTACGAGCAGTACTTC. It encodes CASSEKLDRTYEQYF.

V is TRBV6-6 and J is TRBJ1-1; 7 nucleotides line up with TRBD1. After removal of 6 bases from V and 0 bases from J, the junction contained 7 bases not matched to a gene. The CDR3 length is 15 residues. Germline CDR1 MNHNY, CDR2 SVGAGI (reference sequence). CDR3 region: CASSDPGQLNTEAFF. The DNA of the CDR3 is TGTGCCAGCAGCGATCCGGGACAGCTGAACACTGAAGCTTTCTTT.

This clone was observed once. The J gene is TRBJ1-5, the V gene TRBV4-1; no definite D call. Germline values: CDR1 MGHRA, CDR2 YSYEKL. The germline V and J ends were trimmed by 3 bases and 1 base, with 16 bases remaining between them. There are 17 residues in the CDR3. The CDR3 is CASSHPRPFDSNQPQHF. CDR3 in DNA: TGCGCCAGCAGCCATCCGAGGCCCTTTGACAGCAATCAGCCCCAGCATTTT.

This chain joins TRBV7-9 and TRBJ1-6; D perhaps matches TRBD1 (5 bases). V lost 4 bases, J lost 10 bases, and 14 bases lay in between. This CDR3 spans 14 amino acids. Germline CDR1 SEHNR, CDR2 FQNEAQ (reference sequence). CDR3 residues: CASSSPYGASPLHF. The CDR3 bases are TGTGCCAGCAGCTCCCCTTACGGGGCATCACCCCTCCACTTT.

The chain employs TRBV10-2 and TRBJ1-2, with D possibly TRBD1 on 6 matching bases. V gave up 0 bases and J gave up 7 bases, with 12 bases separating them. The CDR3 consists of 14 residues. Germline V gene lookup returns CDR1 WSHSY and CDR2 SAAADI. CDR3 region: CASSESSTGFGYTF. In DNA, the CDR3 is TGCGCCAGCAGTGAGTCTTCAACAGGGTTTGGCTACACCTTC.

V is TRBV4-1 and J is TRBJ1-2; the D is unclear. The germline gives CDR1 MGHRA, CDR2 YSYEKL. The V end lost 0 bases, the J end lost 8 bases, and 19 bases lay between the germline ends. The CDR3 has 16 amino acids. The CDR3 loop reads CASSQDVILKGLGYTF. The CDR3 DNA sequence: TGCGCCAGCAGCCAAGATGTTATTCTTAAAGGGTTAGGCTACACCTTC.

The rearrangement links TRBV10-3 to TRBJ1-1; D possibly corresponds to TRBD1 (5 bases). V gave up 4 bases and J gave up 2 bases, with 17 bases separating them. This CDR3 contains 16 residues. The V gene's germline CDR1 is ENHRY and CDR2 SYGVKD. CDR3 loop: CAISGGRLGNNTEAFF. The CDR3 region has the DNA TGTGCCATCAGTGGGGGCAGGCTGGGGAATAACACTGAAGCTTTCTTT.

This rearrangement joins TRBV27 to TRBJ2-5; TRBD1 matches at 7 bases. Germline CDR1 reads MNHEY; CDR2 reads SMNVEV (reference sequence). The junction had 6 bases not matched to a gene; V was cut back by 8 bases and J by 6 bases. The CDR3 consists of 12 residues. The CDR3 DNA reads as TGTGCCAGCGGATCAGGGGGTAAGACCCAGTACTTC. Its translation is CASGSGGKTQYF.

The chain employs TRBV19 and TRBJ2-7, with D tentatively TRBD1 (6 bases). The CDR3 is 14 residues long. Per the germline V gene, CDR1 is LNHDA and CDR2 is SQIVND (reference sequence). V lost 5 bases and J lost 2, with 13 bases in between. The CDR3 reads CASSSGQSTYEQYF. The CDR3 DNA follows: TGTGCCAGTAGTTCCGGACAGAGTACCTACGAGCAGTACTTC.

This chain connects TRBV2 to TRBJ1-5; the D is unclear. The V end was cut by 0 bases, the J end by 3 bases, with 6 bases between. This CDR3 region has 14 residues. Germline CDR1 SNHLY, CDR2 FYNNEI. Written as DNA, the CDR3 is TGTGCCAGCAGTGAAGCGCTTTCCAATCAGCCCCAGCATTTT. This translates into CASSEALSNQPQHF. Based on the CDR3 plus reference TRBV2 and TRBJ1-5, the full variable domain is EPEVTQTPSHQVTQMGQEVILRCVPISNHLYFYWYRQILGQKVEFLVSFYNNEISEKSEIFDDQFSVERPDGSNFTLKIRSTKLEDSAMYFCASSEALSNQPQHFGDGTRLSIL.

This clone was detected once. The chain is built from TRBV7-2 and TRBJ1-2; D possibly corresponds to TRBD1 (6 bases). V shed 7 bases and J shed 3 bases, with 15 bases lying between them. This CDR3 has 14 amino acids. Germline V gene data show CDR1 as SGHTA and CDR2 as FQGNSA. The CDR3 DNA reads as TGTGCCAGCAACACCGGAGGGGGGTACTATGGCTACACCTTC. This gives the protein CASNTGGGYYGYTF.

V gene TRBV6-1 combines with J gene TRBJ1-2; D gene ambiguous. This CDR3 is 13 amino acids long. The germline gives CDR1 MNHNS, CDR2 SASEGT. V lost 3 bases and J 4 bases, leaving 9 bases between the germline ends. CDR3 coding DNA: TGTGCCAGCAGTGAGGACCCTTTCTATGGCTACACCTTC. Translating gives CASSEDPFYGYTF.

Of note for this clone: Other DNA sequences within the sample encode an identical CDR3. CDR3 loop: CASSQGTGESPLHF. CDR3 coding DNA: TGTGCCAGCAGCCAAGGGACCGGGGAATCACCCCTCCACTTT. The chain combines TRBV3-1 (or the pseudogene TRBV3-2) with TRBJ1-6; D is unclear. The CDR3 totals 14 residues. The germline V and J ends were trimmed by 1 base and 10 bases, with 11 bases remaining between them. From germline, CDR1 is LGHDT and CDR2 YNNKEL (reference sequence).

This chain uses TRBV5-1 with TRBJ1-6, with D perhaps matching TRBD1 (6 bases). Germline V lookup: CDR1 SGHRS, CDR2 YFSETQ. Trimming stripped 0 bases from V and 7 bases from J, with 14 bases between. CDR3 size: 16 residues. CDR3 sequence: CASSLAQGQGNSPLHF. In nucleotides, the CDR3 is TGCGCCAGCAGCTTGGCCCAGGGGCAGGGGAATTCACCCCTCCACTTT.

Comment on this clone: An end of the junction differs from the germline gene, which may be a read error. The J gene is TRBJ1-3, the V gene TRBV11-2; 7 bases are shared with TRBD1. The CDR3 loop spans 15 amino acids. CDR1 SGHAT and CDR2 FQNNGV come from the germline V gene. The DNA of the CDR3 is TGTGCCAGCAGCTTAGATGACAGGGCTGGGAACACCATATATTTT. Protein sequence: CASSLDDRAGNTIYF.

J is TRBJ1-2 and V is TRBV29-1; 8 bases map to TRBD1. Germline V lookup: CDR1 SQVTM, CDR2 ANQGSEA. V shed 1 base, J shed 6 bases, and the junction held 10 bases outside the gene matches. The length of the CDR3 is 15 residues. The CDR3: CSVEAQRQGADGYTF. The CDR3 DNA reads TGCAGCGTTGAAGCTCAGAGGCAGGGGGCTGATGGCTACACCTTC.

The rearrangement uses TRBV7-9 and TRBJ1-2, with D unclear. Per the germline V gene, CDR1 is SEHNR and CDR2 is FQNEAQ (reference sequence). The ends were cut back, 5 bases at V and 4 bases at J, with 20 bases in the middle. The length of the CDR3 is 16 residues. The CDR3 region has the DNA TGTGCCAGCAGCGCCGCGCCGAAGGGATTATCCTATGGCTACACCTTC. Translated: CASSAAPKGLSYGYTF. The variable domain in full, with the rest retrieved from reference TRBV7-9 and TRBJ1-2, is DTGVSQNPRHKITKRGQNVTFRCDPISEHNRLYWYRQTLGQGPEFLTYFQNEAQLEKSRLLSDRFSAERPKGSFSTLEIQRTEQGDSAMYLCASSAAPKGLSYGYTFGSGTRLTVV.

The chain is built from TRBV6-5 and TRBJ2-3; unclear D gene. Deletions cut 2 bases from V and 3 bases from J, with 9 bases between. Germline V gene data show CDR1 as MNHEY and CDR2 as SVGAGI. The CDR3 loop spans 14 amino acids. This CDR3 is CASSYLPVTDTQYF. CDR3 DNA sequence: TGTGCCAGCAGTTACCTCCCGGTAACAGATACGCAGTATTTT.

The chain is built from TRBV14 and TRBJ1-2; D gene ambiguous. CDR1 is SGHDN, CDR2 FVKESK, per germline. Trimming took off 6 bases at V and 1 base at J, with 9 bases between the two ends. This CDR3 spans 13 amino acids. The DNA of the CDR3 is TGTGCCAGCAGAGACAACTATAACTATGGCTACACCTTC. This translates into CASRDNYNYGYTF.

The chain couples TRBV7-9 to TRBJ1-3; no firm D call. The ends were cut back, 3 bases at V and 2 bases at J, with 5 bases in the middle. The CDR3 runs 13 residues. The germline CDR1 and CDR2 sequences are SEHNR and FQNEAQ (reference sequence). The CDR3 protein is CASSLSTGNTIYF. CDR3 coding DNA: TGTGCCAGCAGCTTGAGTACTGGAAACACCATATATTTT.

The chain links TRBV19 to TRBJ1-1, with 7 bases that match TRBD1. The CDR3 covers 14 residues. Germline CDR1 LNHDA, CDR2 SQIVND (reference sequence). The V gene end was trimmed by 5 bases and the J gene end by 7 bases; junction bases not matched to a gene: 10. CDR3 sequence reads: CASSASFWDSEAFF. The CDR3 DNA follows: TGTGCCAGTAGTGCGTCTTTTTGGGACAGTGAAGCTTTCTTT.

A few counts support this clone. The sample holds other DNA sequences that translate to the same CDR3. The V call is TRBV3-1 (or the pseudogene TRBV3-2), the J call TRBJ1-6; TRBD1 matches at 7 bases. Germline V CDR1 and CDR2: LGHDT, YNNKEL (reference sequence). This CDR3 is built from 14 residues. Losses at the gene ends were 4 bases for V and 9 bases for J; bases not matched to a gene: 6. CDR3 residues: CASSPYRGGSPLHF. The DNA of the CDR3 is TGTGCCAGCAGCCCATACAGGGGAGGTTCACCCCTCCACTTT.

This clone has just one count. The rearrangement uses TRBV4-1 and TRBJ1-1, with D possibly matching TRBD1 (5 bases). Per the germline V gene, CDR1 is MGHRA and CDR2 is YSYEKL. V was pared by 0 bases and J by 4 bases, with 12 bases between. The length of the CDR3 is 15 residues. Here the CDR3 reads CASSQEVWGGTEAFF. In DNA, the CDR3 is TGCGCCAGCAGCCAAGAGGTTTGGGGGGGCACTGAAGCTTTCTTT.

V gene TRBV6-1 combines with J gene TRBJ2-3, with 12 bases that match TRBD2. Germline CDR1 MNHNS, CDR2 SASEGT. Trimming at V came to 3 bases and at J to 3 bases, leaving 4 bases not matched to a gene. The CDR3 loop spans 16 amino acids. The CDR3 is CASSDAGLAGTDTQYF. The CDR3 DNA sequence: TGTGCCAGCAGTGATGCAGGACTAGCGGGGACAGATACGCAGTATTTT.

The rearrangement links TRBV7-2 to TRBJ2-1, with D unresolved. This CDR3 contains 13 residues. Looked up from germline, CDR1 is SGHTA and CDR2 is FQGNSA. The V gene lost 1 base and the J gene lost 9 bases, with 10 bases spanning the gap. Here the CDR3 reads CASSLERWVEQFF. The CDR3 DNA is TGTGCCAGCAGCTTAGAACGGTGGGTTGAGCAGTTCTTC.

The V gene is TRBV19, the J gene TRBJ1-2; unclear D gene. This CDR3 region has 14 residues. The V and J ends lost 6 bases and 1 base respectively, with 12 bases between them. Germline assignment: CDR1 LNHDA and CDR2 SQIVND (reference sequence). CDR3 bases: TGTGCCAGTAGCCCGTCGACGGGTAACTATGGCTACACCTTC. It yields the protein CASSPSTGNYGYTF. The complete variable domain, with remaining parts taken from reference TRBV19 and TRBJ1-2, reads DGGITQSPKYLFRKEGQNVTLSCEQNLNHDAMYWYRQDPGQGLRLIYYSQIVNDFQKGDIAEGYSVSREKKESFPLTVTSAQKNPTAFYLCASSPSTGNYGYTFGSGTRLTVV.

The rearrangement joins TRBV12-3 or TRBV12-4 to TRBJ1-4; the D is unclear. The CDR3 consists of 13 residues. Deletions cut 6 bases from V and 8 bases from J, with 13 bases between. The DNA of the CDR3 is TGTGCCAGCAGAGACCCGGCCAGGGAAAAACTGTTTTTT. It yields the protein CASRDPAREKLFF.

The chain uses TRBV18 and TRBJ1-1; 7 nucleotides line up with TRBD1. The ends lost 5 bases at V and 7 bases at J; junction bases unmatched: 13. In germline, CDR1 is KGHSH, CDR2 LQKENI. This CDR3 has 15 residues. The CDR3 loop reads CASSRLLQGINEAFF. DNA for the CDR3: TGTGCCAGCTCAAGGCTCTTACAGGGGATCAATGAAGCTTTCTTT.

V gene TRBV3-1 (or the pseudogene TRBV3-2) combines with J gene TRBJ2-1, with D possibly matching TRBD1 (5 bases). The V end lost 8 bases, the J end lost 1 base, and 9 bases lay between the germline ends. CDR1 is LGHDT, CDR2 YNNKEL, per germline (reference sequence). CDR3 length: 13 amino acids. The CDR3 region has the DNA TGTGCCAGCCAAGGGGTGTCCTACAATGAGCAGTTCTTC. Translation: CASQGVSYNEQFF.

CDR3 region: CASSQEVGWINSPLHF. CDR3 in DNA: TGCGCCAGCAGCCAAGAAGTTGGGTGGATAAATTCACCCCTCCACTTT. The chain combines TRBV4-3 with TRBJ1-6; no clear D gene. V lost 0 bases to trimming and J lost 7 bases, with 13 bases between them. This CDR3 has 16 amino acids. CDR1 and CDR2 (germline): LGHNA, YSLEER.